This T cell receptor beta chain was observed in a study of cytomegalovirus exposure and HLA in healthy donors. In regard to this clone: Its antigen is currently unknown.

CDR3 size: 16 residues. Germline V CDR1 and CDR2: LGHNT, FRNRAP. Trimming cost V 0 bases and J 3 bases, with 12 bases left between them. PCR primers comprised 60 Vbeta and 13 Jbeta primers. The method was immunoSEQ multiplex PCR; TCRdb's version includes in-frame clones alone and lacks a portion of them. In the table there are about 210,000 clones, around 81% of which are singletons. Whole-study results and caveats: CMV serostatus was the only immune exposure information that was available. In vitro data verified a few CMV-associated chains as specific for CMV antigens. Near-uniform donor sequencing depth was presumed by presence/absence analyses.

The chain links TRBV12-5 to TRBJ1-5; perhaps TRBD1 as D (5 bases). This receptor was taken from a woman in her fifties or sixties in good health and CMV-seropositive. The sample taken for sequencing was PBMCs. CDR3 coding DNA: TGTGCTAGTGGTTTGGTACTTAGGGGAAACAATCAGCCCCAGCATTTT. Translated, it gives CASGLVLRGNNQPQHF. The full variable domain, with the rest looked up from reference TRBV12-5 and TRBJ1-5, is DARVTQTPRHKVTEMGQEVTMRCQPILGHNTVFWYRQTMMQGLELLAYFRNRAPLDDSGMPKDRFSAEMPDATLATLKIQPSEPRDSAVYFCASGLVLRGNNQPQHFGDGTRLSIL.